This T cell receptor (beta chain) was captured in a study of beta chain features in type 1 diabetes. This clone was counted a few times. Antigen: not known. Reverse transcription of all isolated RNA meant that expressed TCRB transcripts were sequenced. The repertoire was sequenced with immunoSEQ multiplex PCR; TCRdb's copy has only in-frame clones and lacks some. This table holds hundreds of thousands of clones, 17% found once. Deletions cut 1 base from V and 7 bases from J, with 7 bases between. In germline, CDR1 is LGHNA, CDR2 YNFKEQ. The CDR3 sequence is 12 residues long. The study, taken as a whole, reports: Whatever favoring of shorter templates PCR might show would apply equally to patients and controls. Shortening that was moderate but significant affected the TCRB CDR3s of Type 1 diabetes patients in all four CD4+ subsets.

The receptor was isolated from a young woman in good health. The specimen sequenced was naive CD4+ T cells from blood. The rearrangement links TRBV4-2 to TRBJ1-2; D call uncertain. CDR3 DNA sequence: TGTGCCAGCAGCCAAGGCGGGGTTGGCTACACCTTC. It yields the protein CASSQGGVGYTF.